This is a list of T cell receptor beta chains from one sample in a study of OX40 agonist ivuxolimab in advanced cancers. Clones were sequenced by immunoSEQ multiplex PCR, and TCRdb holds only the in-frame ones, with some missing. The table has about 58,000 clones, roughly 77% seen once. Sample: CD4+ or CD8+ T cells sorted from blood, taken in a trial of the OX40 agonist ivuxolimab. The source is an adult with an advanced solid tumor such as melanoma, head and neck, liver or kidney cancer. Both conserved end residues are part of each CDR3. Fields, in order: V gene, clone size, D gene, J gene, CDR3 length, CDR3 DNA, CDR3 protein. A D gene is named only where the DNA matches it firmly. Clone size is shown for a subset of rows, as once, few, many or a class of expanded clone.

V gene: TRBV4-1
clone size: -
D gene: -
J gene: TRBJ2-3
CDR3 length: 11
CDR3 DNA: TGCGCCAGCAGCCAGGGAGATACGCAGTATTTT
CDR3 protein: CASSQGDTQYF

V gene: TRBV2
clone size: -
D gene: TRBD1
J gene: TRBJ2-1
CDR3 length: 13
CDR3 DNA: TGTGCCAGCAGAACGGACAGGGGAGGCGAGCAGTTCTTC
CDR3 protein: CASRTDRGGEQFF

V gene: TRBV15
clone size: -
D gene: -
J gene: TRBJ2-7
CDR3 length: 12
CDR3 DNA: TGTGCCACCACGGACACCCCGGGGGAGCAGTACTTC
CDR3 protein: CATTDTPGEQYF

V gene: TRBV27
clone size: -
D gene: -
J gene: TRBJ2-7
CDR3 length: 13
CDR3 DNA: TGTGCCAGCAGTTTCATTTACGGCGGGGAGCAGTACTTC
CDR3 protein: CASSFIYGGEQYF

V gene: TRBV5-1
clone size: -
D gene: -
J gene: TRBJ1-2
CDR3 length: 14
CDR3 DNA: TGCGCCAGCAGCTTTGCGGGGGCGAGAGGGGGCTACACCTTC
CDR3 protein: CASSFAGARGGYTF

V gene: TRBV6-1
clone size: once
D gene: -
J gene: TRBJ2-3
CDR3 length: 15
CDR3 DNA: TGTGCCAGCAGTGACAGATCGGCCCCCACAGATACGCAGTATTTT
CDR3 protein: CASSDRSAPTDTQYF

V gene: TRBV5-1
clone size: few
D gene: -
J gene: TRBJ1-5
CDR3 length: 15
CDR3 DNA: TGCGCCAGCAGCTTGGGAGGAGATAGCAATCAGCCCCAGCATTTT
CDR3 protein: CASSLGGDSNQPQHF

V gene: TRBV5-4
clone size: -
D gene: TRBD2
J gene: TRBJ2-3
CDR3 length: 15
CDR3 DNA: TGTGCCAGCAGAGAGGGACTAGCGGAAACAGATACGCAGTATTTT
CDR3 protein: CASREGLAETDTQYF

V gene: TRBV19
clone size: -
D gene: -
J gene: TRBJ2-3
CDR3 length: 14
CDR3 DNA: TGTGCCAGTAGCCTCGGGACGGGCACAGATACGCAGTATTTT
CDR3 protein: CASSLGTGTDTQYF

V gene: TRBV10-3
clone size: -
D gene: -
J gene: TRBJ2-2
CDR3 length: 12
CDR3 DNA: TGTGCCATCACGGAGGGAACCGGGGAGCTGTTTTTT
CDR3 protein: CAITEGTGELFF

V gene: TRBV5-1
clone size: -
D gene: -
J gene: TRBJ2-5
CDR3 length: 15
CDR3 DNA: TGCGCCAGCAGCTTGGCGGGGGCCGGGGCAGAGACCCAGTACTTC
CDR3 protein: CASSLAGAGAETQYF

V gene: TRBV5-4
clone size: -
D gene: -
J gene: TRBJ1-4
CDR3 length: 14
CDR3 DNA: TGTGCCAGCAGCCTCCGGCCCGTAGGGGAAAAACTGTTTTTT
CDR3 protein: CASSLRPVGEKLFF

V gene: TRBV11-2
clone size: once
D gene: -
J gene: TRBJ2-5
CDR3 length: 13
CDR3 DNA: TGTGCCAGCAGTCCAGGTTACCAAGAGACCCAGTACTTC
CDR3 protein: CASSPGYQETQYF

V gene: TRBV7-8
clone size: -
D gene: -
J gene: TRBJ2-7
CDR3 length: 11
CDR3 DNA: TGTGCCAGCAGCACGGGTGGCGAGCAGTACTTC
CDR3 protein: CASSTGGEQYF

V gene: TRBV11-2
clone size: -
D gene: -
J gene: TRBJ2-3
CDR3 length: 14
CDR3 DNA: TGTGCCAGCAGCTTTTCTACAGACACAGATACGCAGTATTTT
CDR3 protein: CASSFSTDTDTQYF

V gene: TRBV11-3
clone size: -
D gene: -
J gene: TRBJ1-1
CDR3 length: 14
CDR3 DNA: TGTGCCAGCAGCGGGGAACAGGGTTTCGCTGAAGCTTTCTTT
CDR3 protein: CASSGEQGFAEAFF

V gene: TRBV6-1
clone size: -
D gene: -
J gene: TRBJ1-6
CDR3 length: 12
CDR3 DNA: TGTGCCAGCAGTGAAAGAAATTCACCCCTCCACTTT
CDR3 protein: CASSERNSPLHF

V gene: TRBV11-3
clone size: -
D gene: -
J gene: TRBJ2-7
CDR3 length: 15
CDR3 DNA: TGTGCCAGCAGCTTATATGGGGCGGAGGCCTACGAGCAGTACTTC
CDR3 protein: CASSLYGAEAYEQYF

V gene: TRBV9
clone size: -
D gene: -
J gene: TRBJ1-3
CDR3 length: 15
CDR3 DNA: TGTGCCAGCAGCGTAGAGGTGAGCTCTGGAAACACCATATATTTT
CDR3 protein: CASSVEVSSGNTIYF

V gene: TRBV5-1
clone size: -
D gene: -
J gene: TRBJ2-2
CDR3 length: 16
CDR3 DNA: TGCGCCAGCAGCTTGGCACAGGGGTCGGGGGCCGGGGAGCTGTTTTTT
CDR3 protein: CASSLAQGSGAGELFF

V gene: TRBV7-9
clone size: -
D gene: -
J gene: TRBJ2-2
CDR3 length: 17
CDR3 DNA: TGTGCCAGCAGTCTTTTGCTCTCATACAAGAACACCGGGGAGCTGTTTTTT
CDR3 protein: CASSLLLSYKNTGELFF